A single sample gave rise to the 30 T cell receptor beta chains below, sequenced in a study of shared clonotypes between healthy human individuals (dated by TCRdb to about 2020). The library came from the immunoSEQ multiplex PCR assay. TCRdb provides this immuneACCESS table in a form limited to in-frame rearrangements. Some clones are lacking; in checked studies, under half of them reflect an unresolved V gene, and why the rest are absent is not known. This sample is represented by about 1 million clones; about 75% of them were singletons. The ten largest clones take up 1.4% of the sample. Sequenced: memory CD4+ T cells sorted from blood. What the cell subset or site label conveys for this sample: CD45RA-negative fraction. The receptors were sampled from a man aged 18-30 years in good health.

Here the CDR3 reads CAIRPGQGGNQPQHF. The CDR3 DNA reads as TGTGCCATCAGACCGGGACAGGGAGGGAATCAGCCCCAGCATTTT. V is TRBV10-3 and J is TRBJ1-5; 9 bases line up with TRBD1. Unmatched junction bases numbered 7, after V lost 6 bases and J lost 4 bases. CDR3 size: 15 residues. The germline gives CDR1 ENHRY, CDR2 SYGVKD.

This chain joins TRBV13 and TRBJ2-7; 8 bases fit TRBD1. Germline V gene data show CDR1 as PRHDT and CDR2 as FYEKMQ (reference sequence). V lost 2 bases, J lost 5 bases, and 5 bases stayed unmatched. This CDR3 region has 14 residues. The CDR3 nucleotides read TGTGCCAGCAGCTTAAGGACAGGGAATGACGAGCAGTACTTC. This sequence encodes CASSLRTGNDEQYF.

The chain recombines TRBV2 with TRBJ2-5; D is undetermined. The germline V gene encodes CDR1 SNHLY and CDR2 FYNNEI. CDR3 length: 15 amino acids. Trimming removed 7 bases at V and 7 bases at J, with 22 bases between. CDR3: CASKAPPASVATQYF. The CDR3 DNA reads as TGTGCCAGCAAGGCGCCCCCCGCTTCCGTTGCGACCCAGTACTTC.

The CDR3 spells CASSYSAGGTYEQYF. CDR3 bases: TGTGCCAGCAGTTACTCAGCGGGGGGCACCTACGAGCAGTACTTC. The chain uses TRBV6-6 and TRBJ2-5; 9 nucleotides agree with TRBD2. The J call is uncertain, as TRBJ2-7 better fits the DNA end. Germline CDR1 MNHNY, CDR2 SVGAGI (reference sequence). The CDR3 is 15 amino acids.

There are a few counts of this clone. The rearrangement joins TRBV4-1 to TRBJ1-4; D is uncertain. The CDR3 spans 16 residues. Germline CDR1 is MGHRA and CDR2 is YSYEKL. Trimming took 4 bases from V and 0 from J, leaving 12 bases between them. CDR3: CASSRSYSATNEKLFF. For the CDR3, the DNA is TGCGCCAGCAGCCGTTCATACAGTGCAACTAATGAAAAACTGTTTTTT.

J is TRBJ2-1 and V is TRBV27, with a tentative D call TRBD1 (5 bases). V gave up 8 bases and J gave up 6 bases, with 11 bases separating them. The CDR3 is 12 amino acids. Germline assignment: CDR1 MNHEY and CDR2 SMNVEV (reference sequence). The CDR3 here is CASSYQGNEQFF. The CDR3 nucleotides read TGTGCCAGCTCCTACCAGGGCAATGAGCAGTTCTTC.

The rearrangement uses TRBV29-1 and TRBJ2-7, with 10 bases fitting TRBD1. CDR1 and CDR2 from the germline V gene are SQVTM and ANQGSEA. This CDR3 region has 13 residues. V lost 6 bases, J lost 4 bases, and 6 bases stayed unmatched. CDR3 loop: CSVAGQGVYEQYF. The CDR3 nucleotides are TGCAGCGTCGCCGGACAGGGGGTGTACGAGCAGTACTTC.

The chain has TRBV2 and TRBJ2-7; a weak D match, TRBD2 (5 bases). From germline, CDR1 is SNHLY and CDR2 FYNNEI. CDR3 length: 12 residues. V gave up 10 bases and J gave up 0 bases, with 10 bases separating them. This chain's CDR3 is CATSRGSYEQYF. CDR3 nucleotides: TGTGCCACATCACGGGGCTCCTACGAGCAGTACTTC.

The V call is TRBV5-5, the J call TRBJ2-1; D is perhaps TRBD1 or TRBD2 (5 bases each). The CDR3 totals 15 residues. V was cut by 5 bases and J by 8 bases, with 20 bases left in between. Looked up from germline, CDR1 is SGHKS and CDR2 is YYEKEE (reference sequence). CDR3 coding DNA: TGTGCCAGCAGTGCTCGGGGCCTAAGCAATCATGAGCAGTTCTTC. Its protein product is CASSARGLSNHEQFF.

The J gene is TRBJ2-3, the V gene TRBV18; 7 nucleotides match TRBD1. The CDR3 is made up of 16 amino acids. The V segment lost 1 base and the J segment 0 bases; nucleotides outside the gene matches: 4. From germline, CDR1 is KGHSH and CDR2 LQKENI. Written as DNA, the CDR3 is TGTGCCAGCTCACCACAACCAGGGGGAAGCACAGATACGCAGTATTTT. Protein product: CASSPQPGGSTDTQYF.

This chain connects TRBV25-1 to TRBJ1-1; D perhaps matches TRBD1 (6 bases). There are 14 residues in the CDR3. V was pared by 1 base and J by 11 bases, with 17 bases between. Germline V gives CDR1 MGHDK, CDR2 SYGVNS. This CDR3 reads CASSESGAGGRAFF. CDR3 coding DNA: TGTGCCAGCAGTGAATCAGGGGCAGGAGGTAGGGCTTTCTTT.

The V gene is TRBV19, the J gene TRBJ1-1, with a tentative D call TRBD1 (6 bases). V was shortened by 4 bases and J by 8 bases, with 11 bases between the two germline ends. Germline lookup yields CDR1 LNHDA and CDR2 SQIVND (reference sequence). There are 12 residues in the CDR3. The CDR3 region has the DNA TGTGCCAGTAGTAGGGGGCCGCTAGAAGCTTTCTTT. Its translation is CASSRGPLEAFF.

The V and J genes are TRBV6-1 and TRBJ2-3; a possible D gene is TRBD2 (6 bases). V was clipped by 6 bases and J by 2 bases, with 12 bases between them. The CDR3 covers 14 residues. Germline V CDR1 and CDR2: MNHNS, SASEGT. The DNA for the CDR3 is TGTGCCAGCAGCCTCCGGGACTTCACAGATACGCAGTATTTT. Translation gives CASSLRDFTDTQYF.

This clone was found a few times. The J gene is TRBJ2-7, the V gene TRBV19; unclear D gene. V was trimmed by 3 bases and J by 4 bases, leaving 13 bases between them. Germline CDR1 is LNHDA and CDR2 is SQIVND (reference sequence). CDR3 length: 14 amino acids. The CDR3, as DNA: TGTGCCAGTAGTATGGGTAGGGATCGGTACGAGCAGTACTTC. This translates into CASSMGRDRYEQYF.

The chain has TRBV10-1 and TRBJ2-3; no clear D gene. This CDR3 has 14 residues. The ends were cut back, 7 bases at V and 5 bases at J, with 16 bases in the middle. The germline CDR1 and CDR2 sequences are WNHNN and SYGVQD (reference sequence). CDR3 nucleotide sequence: TGCGCCAGCACAAAGGACGGCGTTCGAGATACGCAGTATTTT. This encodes CASTKDGVRDTQYF.

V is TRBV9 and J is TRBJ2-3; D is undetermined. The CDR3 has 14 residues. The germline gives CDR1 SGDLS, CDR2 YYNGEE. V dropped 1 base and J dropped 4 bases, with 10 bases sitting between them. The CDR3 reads CASSVFELADTQYF. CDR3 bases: TGTGCCAGCAGCGTATTCGAACTGGCAGATACGCAGTATTTT.

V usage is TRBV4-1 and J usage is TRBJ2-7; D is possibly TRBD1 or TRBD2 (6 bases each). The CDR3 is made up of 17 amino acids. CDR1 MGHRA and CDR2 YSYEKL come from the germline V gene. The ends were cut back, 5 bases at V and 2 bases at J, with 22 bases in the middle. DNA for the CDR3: TGCGCCAGCAGCGTTCGTTTGGGGGCGGGAAGCGCCTACGAGCAGTACTTC. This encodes CASSVRLGAGSAYEQYF.

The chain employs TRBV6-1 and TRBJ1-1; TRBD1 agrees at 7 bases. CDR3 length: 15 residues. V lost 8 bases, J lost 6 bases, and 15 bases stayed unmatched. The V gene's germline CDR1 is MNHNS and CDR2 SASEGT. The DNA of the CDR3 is TGTGCCAGCGTTCCCGTCAGGGGGATGAGGTCTGAAGCTTTCTTT. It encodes CASVPVRGMRSEAFF.

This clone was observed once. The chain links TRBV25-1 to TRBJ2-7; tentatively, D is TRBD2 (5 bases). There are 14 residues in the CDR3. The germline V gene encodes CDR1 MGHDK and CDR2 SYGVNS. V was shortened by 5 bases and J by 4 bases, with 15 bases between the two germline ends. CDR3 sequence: CASSNLDSGYEQYF. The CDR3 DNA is TGTGCCAGCAGTAATTTGGACTCGGGGTACGAGCAGTACTTC.

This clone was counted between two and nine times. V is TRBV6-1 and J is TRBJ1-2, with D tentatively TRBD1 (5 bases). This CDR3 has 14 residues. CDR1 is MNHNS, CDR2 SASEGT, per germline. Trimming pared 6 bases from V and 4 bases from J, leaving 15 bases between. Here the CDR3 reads CASREPGAGYGYTF. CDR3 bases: TGTGCCAGCAGGGAACCCGGGGCGGGCTATGGCTACACCTTC.

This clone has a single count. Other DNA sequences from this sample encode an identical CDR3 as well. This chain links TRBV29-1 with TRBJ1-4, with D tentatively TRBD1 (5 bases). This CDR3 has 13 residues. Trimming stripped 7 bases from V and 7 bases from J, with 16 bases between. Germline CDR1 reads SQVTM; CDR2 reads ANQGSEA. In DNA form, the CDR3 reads TGCAGCGCAGCCGGGGGAGGGGCTGAAAAACTGTTTTTT. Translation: CSAAGGGAEKLFF.

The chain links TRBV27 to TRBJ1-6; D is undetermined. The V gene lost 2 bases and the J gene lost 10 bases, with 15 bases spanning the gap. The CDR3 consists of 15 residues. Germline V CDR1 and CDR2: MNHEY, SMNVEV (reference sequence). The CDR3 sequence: CASSLDSRPVSPLHF. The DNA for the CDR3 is TGTGCCAGCAGTTTAGATTCCAGGCCGGTCTCACCCCTCCACTTT.

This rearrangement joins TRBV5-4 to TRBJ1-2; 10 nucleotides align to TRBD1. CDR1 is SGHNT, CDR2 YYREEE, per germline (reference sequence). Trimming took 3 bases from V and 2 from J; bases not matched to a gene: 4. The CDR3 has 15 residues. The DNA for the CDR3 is TGTGCCAGCAGCTCGGTGACAGGGGGCAACTATGGCTACACCTTC. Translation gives CASSSVTGGNYGYTF.

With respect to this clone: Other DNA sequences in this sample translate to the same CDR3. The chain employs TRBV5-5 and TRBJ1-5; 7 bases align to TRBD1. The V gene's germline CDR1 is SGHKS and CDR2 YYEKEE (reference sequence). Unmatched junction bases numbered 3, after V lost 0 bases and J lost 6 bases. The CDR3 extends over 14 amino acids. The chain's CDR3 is CASSLGQGGQPQHF. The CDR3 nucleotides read TGTGCCAGCAGCTTGGGACAGGGTGGTCAGCCCCAGCATTTT.

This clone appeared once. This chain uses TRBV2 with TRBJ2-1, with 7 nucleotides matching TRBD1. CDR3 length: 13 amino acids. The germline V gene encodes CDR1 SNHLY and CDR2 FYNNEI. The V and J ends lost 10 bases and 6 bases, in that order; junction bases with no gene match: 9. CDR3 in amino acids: CAISGGRGNEQFF. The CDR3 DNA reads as TGTGCCATATCAGGGGGACGAGGCAATGAGCAGTTCTTC.

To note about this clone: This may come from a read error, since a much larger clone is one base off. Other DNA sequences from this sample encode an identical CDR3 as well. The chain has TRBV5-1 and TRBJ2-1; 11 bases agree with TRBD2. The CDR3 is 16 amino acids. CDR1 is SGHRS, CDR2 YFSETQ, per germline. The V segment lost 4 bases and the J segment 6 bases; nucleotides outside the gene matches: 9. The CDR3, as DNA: TGCGCCAGCAGCGCGATTAGCGGGAGGGCCGGCAATGAGCAGTTCTTC. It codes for CASSAISGRAGNEQFF.

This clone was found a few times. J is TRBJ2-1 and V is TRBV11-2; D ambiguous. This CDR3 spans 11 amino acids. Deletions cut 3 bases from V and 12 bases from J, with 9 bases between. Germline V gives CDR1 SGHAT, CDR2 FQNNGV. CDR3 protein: CASSLNYGQFF. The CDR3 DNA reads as TGTGCCAGCAGCTTGAATTATGGGCAGTTCTTC.

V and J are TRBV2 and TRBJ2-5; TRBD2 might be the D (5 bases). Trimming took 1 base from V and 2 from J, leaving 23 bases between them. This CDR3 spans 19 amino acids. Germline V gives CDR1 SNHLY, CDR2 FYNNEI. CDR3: CASSEVKGWSGLQQETQYF. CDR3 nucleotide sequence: TGTGCCAGCAGTGAAGTTAAAGGGTGGAGCGGTTTACAACAAGAGACCCAGTACTTC.

The CDR3 DNA is TGTGCCAGCAGCCAAGAACAGGGGCGCACCGGGGAGCTGTTTTTT. The encoded protein is CASSQEQGRTGELFF. This chain uses TRBV4-2 with TRBJ2-2; TRBD1 matches at 7 bases. Germline V gives CDR1 LGHNA, CDR2 YNFKEQ. Trimming took 0 bases from V and 4 from J; bases not matched to a gene: 2. The CDR3 has 15 residues.

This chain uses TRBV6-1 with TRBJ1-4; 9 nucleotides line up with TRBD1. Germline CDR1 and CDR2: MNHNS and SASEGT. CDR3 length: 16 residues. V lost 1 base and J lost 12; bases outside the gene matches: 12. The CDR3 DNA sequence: TGTGCCAGCAGTGAAGTCCTACAGGGGGCGTATTCCCAACTGTTTTTT. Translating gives CASSEVLQGAYSQLFF.